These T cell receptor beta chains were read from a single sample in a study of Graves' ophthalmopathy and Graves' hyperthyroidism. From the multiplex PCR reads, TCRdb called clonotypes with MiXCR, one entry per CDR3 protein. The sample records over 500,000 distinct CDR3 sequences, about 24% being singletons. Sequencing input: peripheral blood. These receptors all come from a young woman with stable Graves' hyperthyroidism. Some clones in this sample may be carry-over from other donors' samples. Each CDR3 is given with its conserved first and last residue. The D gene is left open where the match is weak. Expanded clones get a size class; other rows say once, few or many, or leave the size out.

CDR3 protein: CATSDFGRGGWTEAFF; CDR3 DNA: TGTGCCACCAGTGATTTCGGCAGGGGGGGGTGGACTGAAGCTTTCTTT; J gene: TRBJ1-1; clone size: many; V gene: TRBV24-1; D gene: TRBD1
CDR3 protein: CASSPAGQGEYEQYF; CDR3 DNA: TGTGCCAGCAGCCCGGCGGGACAGGGGGAGTACGAGCAGTACTTC; J gene: TRBJ2-7; clone size: many; V gene: TRBV13; D gene: TRBD1
CDR3 protein: CASSQDGGLTGELFF; CDR3 DNA: TGTGCCAGCAGCCAAGACGGGGGGTTGACCGGGGAGCTGTTTTTT; J gene: TRBJ2-2; clone size: few; V gene: TRBV5-7; D gene: TRBD2
CDR3 protein: CASSLGDSGGAEDTQYF; CDR3 DNA: TGTGCCAGCAGCTTAGGAGACAGCGGGGGGGCCGAAGATACGCAGTATTTT; J gene: TRBJ2-3; clone size: few; V gene: TRBV13; D gene: TRBD2
CDR3 protein: CASSPRQDRETQYF; CDR3 DNA: TGTGCCAGCAGCCCCCGTCAGGATCGGGAGACCCAGTACTTC; J gene: TRBJ2-5; clone size: many; V gene: TRBV9; D gene: -
CDR3 protein: CSAISGGYEQYF; CDR3 DNA: TGCAGTGCTATTTCAGGGGGCTACGAGCAGTACTTC; J gene: TRBJ2-7; clone size: many; V gene: TRBV20-1; D gene: TRBD1
CDR3 protein: CSAREEGDTEAFF; CDR3 DNA: TGCAGTGCTAGAGAAGAAGGGGATACTGAAGCTTTCTTT; J gene: TRBJ1-1; clone size: many; V gene: TRBV20-1; D gene: -
CDR3 protein: CASSQGMNTEAFF; CDR3 DNA: TGTGCCAGCAGTCAGGGTATGAACACTGAAGCTTTCTTT; J gene: TRBJ1-1; clone size: many; V gene: TRBV7-9; D gene: -
CDR3 protein: CSALMGDRGPGETQYF; CDR3 DNA: TGCAGTGCTCTTATGGGGGACAGGGGGCCGGGAGAGACCCAGTACTTC; J gene: TRBJ2-5; clone size: many; V gene: TRBV20-1; D gene: TRBD1
CDR3 protein: CASSPGQGASGANVLTF; CDR3 DNA: TGTGCCAGCTCACCCGGACAGGGGGCATCTGGGGCCAACGTCCTGACTTTC; J gene: TRBJ2-6; clone size: -; V gene: TRBV18; D gene: TRBD1
CDR3 protein: CASSLAAVNTGELFF; CDR3 DNA: TGTGCCAGCAGCTTAGCGGCAGTTAACACCGGGGAGCTGTTTTTT; J gene: TRBJ2-2; clone size: once; V gene: TRBV11-1; D gene: -
CDR3 protein: CASSWRRDLSELFF; CDR3 DNA: TGCGCCAGCAGCTGGAGGAGGGATCTTTCGGAGCTGTTTTTT; J gene: TRBJ2-2; clone size: few; V gene: TRBV5-1; D gene: -
CDR3 protein: CASSYISRVGLAVETQYF; CDR3 DNA: TGTGCCAGCAGTTATATCTCGAGGGTCGGACTAGCGGTGGAGACCCAGTACTTC; J gene: TRBJ2-5; clone size: many; V gene: TRBV6-5; D gene: TRBD2
CDR3 protein: CASSQGTSVTEAFF; CDR3 DNA: TGCGCCAGCAGCCAAGGGACCTCGGTCACTGAAGCTTTCTTT; J gene: TRBJ1-1; clone size: many; V gene: TRBV4-1; D gene: -
CDR3 protein: CASSLGLAGRSEQYF; CDR3 DNA: TGTGCCAGCAGCTTAGGTCTAGCGGGGAGGTCCGAGCAGTACTTC; J gene: TRBJ2-7; clone size: many; V gene: TRBV11-2; D gene: TRBD2
CDR3 protein: CASSIGPSNTEAFF; CDR3 DNA: TGTGCCAGTAGTATAGGACCATCGAACACTGAAGCTTTCTTT; J gene: TRBJ1-1; clone size: -; V gene: TRBV19; D gene: -
CDR3 protein: CASKSNEQYF; CDR3 DNA: TGTGCCAGCAAAAGTAATGAGCAGTACTTC; J gene: TRBJ2-7; clone size: -; V gene: TRBV28; D gene: -
CDR3 protein: CASSLGSGRAPYEQYF; CDR3 DNA: TGTGCCAGCAGCTTAGGGAGCGGGAGGGCCCCCTACGAGCAGTACTTC; J gene: TRBJ2-7; clone size: -; V gene: TRBV7-6; D gene: TRBD2
CDR3 protein: CAWSHYKGASHYGYTF; CDR3 DNA: TGTGCCTGGAGTCATTATAAGGGGGCCTCCCACTATGGCTACACCTTC; J gene: TRBJ1-2; clone size: few; V gene: TRBV30; D gene: TRBD1
CDR3 protein: CASSLLTPPPTGELFF; CDR3 DNA: TGTGCCAGCAGTCTGTTGACACCACCCCCGACCGGGGAGCTGTTTTTT; J gene: TRBJ2-2; clone size: once; V gene: TRBV28; D gene: -
CDR3 protein: CSTRDRRQGSTGELFF; CDR3 DNA: TGCAGTACTAGAGATCGAAGGCAGGGGAGCACCGGGGAGCTGTTTTTT; J gene: TRBJ2-2; clone size: -; V gene: TRBV20-1; D gene: -
CDR3 protein: CASGGTSSVQETQYF; CDR3 DNA: TGTGCCAGCGGGGGGACTAGCAGCGTTCAAGAGACCCAGTACTTC; J gene: TRBJ2-5; clone size: -; V gene: TRBV2; D gene: TRBD2
CDR3 protein: CAWIKTGFYGYTF; CDR3 DNA: TGTGCCTGGATCAAAACAGGGTTCTATGGCTACACCTTC; J gene: TRBJ1-2; clone size: -; V gene: TRBV30; D gene: -
CDR3 protein: CASSESLANTGELFF; CDR3 DNA: TGTGCCAGCAGTGAAAGTCTCGCGAACACCGGGGAGCTGTTTTTT; J gene: TRBJ2-2; clone size: -; V gene: TRBV2; D gene: -
CDR3 protein: CASSPAPPGTGSNSPLHF; CDR3 DNA: TGTGCCAGCAGCCCAGCACCGCCTGGGACAGGGAGCAATTCACCCCTCCACTTT; J gene: TRBJ1-6; clone size: many; V gene: TRBV14; D gene: TRBD1
CDR3 protein: CASRLTGTTEAFF; CDR3 DNA: TGCGCCAGCAGGTTAACAGGGACCACTGAAGCTTTCTTT; J gene: TRBJ1-1; clone size: many; V gene: TRBV5-1; D gene: -
CDR3 protein: CASSLEPRGTEAFF; CDR3 DNA: TGTGCCAGCAGCTTAGAGCCTAGAGGTACTGAAGCTTTCTTT; J gene: TRBJ1-1; clone size: -; V gene: TRBV7-2; D gene: -
CDR3 protein: CASARWTSNSDEQYF; CDR3 DNA: TGTGCCAGCGCCCGCTGGACTAGCAATTCCGACGAGCAGTACTTC; J gene: TRBJ2-7; clone size: few; V gene: TRBV28; D gene: TRBD2